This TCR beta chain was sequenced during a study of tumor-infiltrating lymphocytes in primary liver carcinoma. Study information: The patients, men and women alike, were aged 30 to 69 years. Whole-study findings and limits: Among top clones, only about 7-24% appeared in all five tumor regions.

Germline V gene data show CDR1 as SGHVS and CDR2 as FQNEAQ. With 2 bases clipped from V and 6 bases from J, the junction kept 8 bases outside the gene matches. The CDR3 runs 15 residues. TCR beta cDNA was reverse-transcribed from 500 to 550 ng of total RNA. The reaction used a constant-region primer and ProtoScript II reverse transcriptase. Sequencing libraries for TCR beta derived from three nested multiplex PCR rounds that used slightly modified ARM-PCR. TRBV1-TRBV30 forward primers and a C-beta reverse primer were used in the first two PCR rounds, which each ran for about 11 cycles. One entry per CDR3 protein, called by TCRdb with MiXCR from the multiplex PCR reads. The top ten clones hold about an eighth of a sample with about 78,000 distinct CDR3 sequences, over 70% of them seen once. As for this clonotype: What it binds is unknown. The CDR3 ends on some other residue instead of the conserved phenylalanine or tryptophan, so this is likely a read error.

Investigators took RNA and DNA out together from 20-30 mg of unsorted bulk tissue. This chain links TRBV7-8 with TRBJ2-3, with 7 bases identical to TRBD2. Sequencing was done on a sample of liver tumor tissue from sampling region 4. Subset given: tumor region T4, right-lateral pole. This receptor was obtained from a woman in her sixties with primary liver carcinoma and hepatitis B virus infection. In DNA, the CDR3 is TGTGCCAGCAGCTTAATGGGCGGGAGATCGGATACGCAGTATTCT. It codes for CASSLMGGRSDTQYS.